The subject of this entry is one T cell receptor (beta chain). As originally analysed: Counts of nucleated cells, estimated from reference gene primer amplification, were obtained. Repertoires were generated with immunoSEQ multiplex PCR, while TCRdb's copy carries only in-frame clones and drops some. D and trimming come from the DNA, and the V and J calls and clone size come from that table. The sample contains a few hundred thousand clones, more than 80% of which appear only once. Losses at the gene ends were 4 bases for V and 4 bases for J; bases not matched to a gene: 3. CDR1 is SGHNT and CDR2 is YYREEE in the germline V gene (reference sequence). The CDR3 extends over 14 amino acids. The source of the sample is a study of blood T cell repertoires in COVID-19. As for the study in general: Spain, Italy and the United States supplied samples that represented acute and convalescent COVID-19. T cells, B-cell-depleted T cells, or PBMCs provided the cDNA or gDNA that served as material.

The gene calls are TRBV5-4 and TRBJ1-1; 11 bases fit TRBD1. The specimen was peripheral blood. The source of this sequence is a young man who had recovered from COVID-19. The CDR3 loop is CASSHGTGGTEAFF. The CDR3 region has the DNA TGTGCCAGCAGCCATGGGACAGGGGGCACTGAAGCTTTCTTT.